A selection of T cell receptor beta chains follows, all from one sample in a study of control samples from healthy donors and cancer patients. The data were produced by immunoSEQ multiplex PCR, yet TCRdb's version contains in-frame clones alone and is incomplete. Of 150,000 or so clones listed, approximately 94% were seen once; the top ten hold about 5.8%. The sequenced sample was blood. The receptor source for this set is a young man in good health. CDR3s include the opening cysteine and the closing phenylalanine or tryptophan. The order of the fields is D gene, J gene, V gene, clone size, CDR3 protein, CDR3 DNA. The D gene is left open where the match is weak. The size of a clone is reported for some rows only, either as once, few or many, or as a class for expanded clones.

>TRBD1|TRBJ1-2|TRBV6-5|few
CASSTDRGLNGYTF
TGTGCCAGCAGTACAGACAGGGGACTTAACGGCTACACCTTC
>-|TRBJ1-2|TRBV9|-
CASSANTGIIKCTF
TGTGCCAGCAGCGCAAACACAGGGATCATAAAGTGCACCTTC
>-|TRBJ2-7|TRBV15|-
CATTQGLNLEEQYF
TGTGCCACCACTCAGGGTCTTAATTTGGAGGAGCAGTACTTC
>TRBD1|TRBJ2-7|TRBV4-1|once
CASSLYRGAAYEQYF
TGCGCCAGCAGCTTATACAGGGGAGCGGCCTACGAGCAGTACTTC
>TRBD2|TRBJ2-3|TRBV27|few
CASSPGLAGGRGDTQYF
TGTGCCAGCAGTCCGGGACTAGCGGGAGGCCGCGGCGATACGCAGTATTTT
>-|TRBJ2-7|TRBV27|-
CASSLRGTAFYEQYF
TGTGCCAGCAGTTTAAGAGGGACTGCCTTTTACGAGCAGTACTTC
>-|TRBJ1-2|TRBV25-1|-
CASSATLYGYTF
TGTGCCAGCAGTGCGACGCTCTATGGCTACACCTTC
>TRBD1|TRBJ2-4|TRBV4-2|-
CASSQENRGPNLAKNIQYF
TGTGCCAGCAGCCAAGAAAACAGGGGTCCCAATTTAGCCAAAAACATTCAGTACTTC
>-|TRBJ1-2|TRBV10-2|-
CASRGGGGAYGYGYTF
TGCGCCAGCAGAGGGGGAGGGGGGGCGTATGGCTATGGCTACACCTTC
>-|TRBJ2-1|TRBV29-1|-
CSVVWGSRSDEQFF
TGCAGCGTTGTCTGGGGGAGTCGTAGCGATGAGCAGTTCTTC
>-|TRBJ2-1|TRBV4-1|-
CASSLPALSSYNEQFF
TGCGCCAGCAGCCTCCCGGCCTTGAGCTCCTACAATGAGCAGTTCTTC
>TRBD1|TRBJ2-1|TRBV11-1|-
CASSLWTGGNEQFF
TGTGCCAGCAGCCTCTGGACAGGGGGCAATGAGCAGTTCTTC
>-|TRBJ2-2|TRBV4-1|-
CASSRPDSTNTGELFF
TGCGCCAGCAGCCGCCCGGACAGCACGAACACCGGGGAGCTGTTTTTT
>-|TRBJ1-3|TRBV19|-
CASSADRNSGNTIYF
TGTGCCAGTAGTGCAGACAGGAACTCTGGAAACACCATATATTTT
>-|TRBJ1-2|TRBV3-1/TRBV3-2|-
CASSQGLSYTF
TGTGCCAGCAGCCAAGGTCTTAGCTACACCTTC
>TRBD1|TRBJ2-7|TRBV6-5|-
CASSRDRSSYEQYF
TGTGCCAGCAGTAGGGACAGGTCTTCCTACGAGCAGTACTTC
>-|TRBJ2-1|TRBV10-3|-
CAIRGTTNRTHPYEQFF
TGTGCCATCAGAGGGACGACGAACCGAACCCATCCATATGAGCAGTTCTTC
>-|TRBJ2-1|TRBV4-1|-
CASSNVLLSSYNEQFF
TGCGCCAGCAGCAACGTTCTTTTGAGCTCCTACAATGAGCAGTTCTTC
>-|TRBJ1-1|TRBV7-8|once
CASSIRRTEAFF
TGTGCCAGCAGCATTCGAAGGACTGAAGCTTTCTTT
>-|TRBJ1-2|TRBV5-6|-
CATHRDPNYGYTF
TGTGCCACCCACAGGGACCCTAACTATGGCTACACCTTC
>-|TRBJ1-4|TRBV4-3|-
CASSQAGELVEKLFF
TGCGCCAGCAGCCAAGCCGGGGAATTGGTTGAAAAACTGTTTTTT
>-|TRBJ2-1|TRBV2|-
CASSVVIDGDQFF
TGTGCCAGCAGTGTAGTTATAGACGGCGATCAGTTCTTC
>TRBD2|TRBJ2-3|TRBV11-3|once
CASSPWTSGRETDTQYF
TGTGCCAGCAGCCCCTGGACTAGCGGGAGGGAGACAGATACGCAGTATTTT
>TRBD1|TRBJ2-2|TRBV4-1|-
CASSLMTGGSANTGELFF
TGCGCCAGCAGCCTCATGACAGGGGGTAGCGCGAACACCGGGGAGCTGTTTTTT
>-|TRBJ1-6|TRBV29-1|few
CSAVRTGPSLHF
TGCAGCGCAGTACGCACCGGGCCCTCCCTCCACTTT
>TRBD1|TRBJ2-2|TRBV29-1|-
CSVETGGTGELFF
TGCAGCGTCGAGACAGGGGGCACCGGGGAGCTGTTTTTT
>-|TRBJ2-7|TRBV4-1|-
CASSQVARPSFEQYF
TGCGCCAGCAGCCAAGTAGCTAGACCTTCTTTCGAGCAGTACTTC
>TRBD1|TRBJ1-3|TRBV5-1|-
CASSLTGASGNTIYF
TGCGCCAGCAGCTTGACAGGGGCCTCTGGAAACACCATATATTTT
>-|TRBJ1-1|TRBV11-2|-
CASGTGTVNTEAFF
TGTGCCAGCGGAACCGGGACGGTGAACACTGAAGCTTTCTTT
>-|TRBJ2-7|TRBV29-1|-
CSVAMGVAYEQYF
TGCAGCGTTGCAATGGGGGTTGCCTACGAGCAGTACTTC
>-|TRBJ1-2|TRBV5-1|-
CASSWSKANYGYTF
TGCGCCAGCAGCTGGTCCAAAGCTAACTATGGCTACACCTTC
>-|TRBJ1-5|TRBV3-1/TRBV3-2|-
CASSHERQDPQPQHF
TGTGCCAGCAGCCATGAACGTCAGGACCCTCAGCCCCAGCATTTT
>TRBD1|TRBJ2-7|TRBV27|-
CASSPRTGYSEQYF
TGTGCCAGCAGTCCCCGGACAGGGTATTCCGAGCAGTACTTC
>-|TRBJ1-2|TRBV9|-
CASSVAEGGYTF
TGTGCCAGCAGCGTAGCGGAGGGGGGCTACACCTTC
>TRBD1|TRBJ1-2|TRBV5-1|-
CASSWTPDRDGYGYTF
TGCGCCAGCAGCTGGACCCCTGACAGGGATGGCTATGGCTACACCTTC
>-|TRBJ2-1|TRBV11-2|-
CASSPEGSSYNEQFF
TGTGCCAGCAGCCCGGAGGGCAGTTCCTACAATGAGCAGTTCTTC
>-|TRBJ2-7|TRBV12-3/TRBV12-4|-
CACGKSSYEQYF
TGTGCCTGTGGGAAGTCCTCCTACGAGCAGTACTTC
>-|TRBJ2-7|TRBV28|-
CASTSGEWRQYF
TGTGCCAGCACTTCGGGGGAGTGGCGGCAGTACTTC
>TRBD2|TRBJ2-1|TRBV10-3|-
CAISKGLAGGTYNEQFF
TGTGCCATCAGCAAAGGACTAGCGGGGGGCACCTACAATGAGCAGTTCTTC
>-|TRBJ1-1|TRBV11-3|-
CASSSENTEAFF
TGTGCCAGCAGCTCGGAGAACACTGAAGCTTTCTTT